Below, 17 T cell receptor beta chains from the same sample are listed, as sequenced in a study of neurological immune-mediated disorders. TCRdb fed the 5' RACE reads into MiXCR, producing one record per CDR3 protein. The sample lists approximately 50,000 distinct CDR3 sequences; under 13% were seen once. The specimen was PBMCs. The receptors come from a man between 65 and 80 years old with HTLV-1-associated myelopathy (HAM/TSP).

The sample holds a few counts of this clonotype. A read error may be the cause here, since a much bigger clone is one base away. The chain has TRBV29-1 and TRBJ2-7; the D gene is possibly TRBD1 (5 bases). The V gene lost 6 bases and the J gene lost 5 bases, with 20 bases spanning the gap. Per the germline V gene, CDR1 is SQVTM and CDR2 is ANQGSEA. The CDR3 has 14 residues. In nucleotides, the CDR3 is TGCAGCGTGAAGTTACATGGGGCGAGCCACGAGCAGTACTTC. Translating it yields CSVKLHGASHEQYF.

This clonotype came up many times. The gene calls are TRBV20-1 and TRBJ1-1; D unresolved. Germline V gene sequence: CDR1 DFQATT, CDR2 SNEGSKA (reference sequence). The CDR3 totals 15 residues. V gave up 4 bases and J gave up 1 base, with 16 bases separating them. In DNA form, the CDR3 reads TGCAGTGCTATACCCCCCGGACGGCCGAACACTGAAGCTTTCTTT. Its protein product is CSAIPPGRPNTEAFF.

This clonotype was observed at least ten times. The rearrangement links TRBV20-1 to TRBJ2-7; D is unresolved. The germline V gene encodes CDR1 DFQATT and CDR2 SNEGSKA (reference sequence). Trimming removed 4 bases at V and 3 bases at J, with 19 bases between. CDR3 length: 15 amino acids. For the CDR3, the DNA is TGCAGTGCTACCCGAATAGGTCGACACATCTACGAGCAGTACTTC. Its protein product is CSATRIGRHIYEQYF.

J is TRBJ2-5 and V is TRBV7-2, with 11 bases aligning to TRBD2. The germline V gene has CDR1 SGHTA and CDR2 FQGNSA. The CDR3 length is 15 residues. V gave up 1 base and J gave up 7 bases; unmatched junction bases: 5. The CDR3 DNA follows: TGTGCCAGCAGCTTAGGTGGGACTAGCGGCGGGACCCAGTACTTC. It translates to CASSLGGTSGGTQYF.

This clonotype was picked up a small number of times. The chain is built from TRBV19 and TRBJ1-1, with 7 bases identical to TRBD1. Per germline, CDR1 LNHDA and CDR2 SQIVND (reference sequence). CDR3 length: 15 amino acids. Germline trimming cut 5 bases from V and 4 bases from J; bases unmatched to any gene: 10. The CDR3 nucleotides read TGTGCCAGTAGTCTCCGACAGGGAAAAGGCACTGAAGCTTTCTTT. It specifies CASSLRQGKGTEAFF. The entire variable domain, with the rest obtained from reference TRBV19 and TRBJ1-1, is as follows: DGGITQSPKYLFRKEGQNVTLSCEQNLNHDAMYWYRQDPGQGLRLIYYSQIVNDFQKGDIAEGYSVSREKKESFPLTVTSAQKNPTAFYLCASSLRQGKGTEAFFGQGTRLTVV.

The V and J genes are TRBV5-6 and TRBJ2-5, with D possibly matching TRBD1 (8 bases). The V end was cut by 4 bases, the J end by 1 base, with 20 bases between. This CDR3 contains 17 residues. Germline V gene sequence: CDR1 SGHDT, CDR2 YYEEEE. The CDR3 DNA reads TGTGCCAGCAGCGAACAGGGGGAGGGAGGTGCCCAAGAGACCCAGTACTTC. It specifies CASSEQGEGGAQETQYF.

Many counts were recorded for this clonotype. This chain joins TRBV5-1 and TRBJ2-7, with TRBD2 matching over 7 bases. This CDR3 has 16 residues. J was trimmed by 1 base and V by 0 bases; bases with no gene match: 7. CDR1 and CDR2 from the germline V gene are SGHRS and YFSETQ. The CDR3 region has the DNA TGCGCCAGCAGCTTGGTGACAGCGGGACTGTCCTACGAGCAGTACTTC. This encodes CASSLVTAGLSYEQYF.

This clonotype was found many times. The chain uses TRBV18 and TRBJ1-5; 7 positions agree with TRBD1. Trimming at V came to 2 bases and at J to 6 bases, leaving 7 bases not matched to a gene. This CDR3 comprises 15 residues. CDR1 KGHSH and CDR2 LQKENI come from the germline V gene. The CDR3 sequence is CASSPTDREAQPQHF. In nucleotides, the CDR3 is TGTGCCAGCTCACCAACTGACAGGGAGGCTCAGCCCCAGCATTTT. Full variable domain (remainder filled in from reference TRBV18 and TRBJ1-5): NAGVMQNPRHLVRRRGQEARLRCSPMKGHSHVYWYRQLPEEGLKFMVYLQKENIIDESGMPKERFSAEFPKEGPSILRIQQVVRGDSAAYFCASSPTDREAQPQHFGDGTRLSIL.

This clonotype has at least ten counts. The chain joins TRBV6-2 or TRBV6-3 to TRBJ1-1; D perhaps matches TRBD1 (5 bases). Trimming left V 6 bases short and J 9 bases short, with 14 bases between. Germline CDR1 reads MNHEY; CDR2 reads SVGEGT. The CDR3 is 12 amino acids. The CDR3 region is CASRKRGDQAFF. Here the CDR3 DNA reads TGTGCCAGCAGAAAACGGGGGGATCAAGCTTTCTTT.

This clonotype was seen at least ten times. This rearrangement joins TRBV10-3 to TRBJ2-1; D is possibly TRBD1 (5 bases). The V gene's germline CDR1 is ENHRY and CDR2 SYGVKD. V shed 2 bases and J shed 5 bases, with 13 bases lying between them. The CDR3 totals 15 residues. The CDR3 reads CAISERQGRDNEQFF. CDR3 DNA sequence: TGTGCCATCAGTGAGAGGCAGGGAAGGGACAATGAGCAGTTCTTC.

This clonotype was found many times. This rearrangement joins TRBV20-1 to TRBJ2-6; D ambiguous. This CDR3 has 14 residues. Trimming left V 5 bases short and J 1 base short, with 9 bases between. Germline values: CDR1 DFQATT, CDR2 SNEGSKA (reference sequence). The CDR3 bases are TGCAGTGCTGTACAGTCATCTGGGGCCAACGTCCTGACTTTC. Translating it yields CSAVQSSGANVLTF.

There are many counts of this clonotype. This chain uses TRBV7-9 with TRBJ1-2; D possibly corresponds to TRBD1 (5 bases). Trimming stripped 5 bases from V and 7 bases from J, with 20 bases between. The germline V gene encodes CDR1 SEHNR and CDR2 FQNEAQ (reference sequence). The CDR3 runs 15 residues. The CDR3 protein is CASSPQTAGSIGYTF. Here the CDR3 DNA reads TGTGCCAGCAGCCCCCAGACAGCGGGGTCCATTGGCTACACCTTC.

Notes on this clonotype: A much larger clonotype is one base distant, so this may be a read error. The chain combines TRBV9 with TRBJ2-1, with no clear D. The germline V gene has CDR1 SGDLS and CDR2 YYNGEE. Deletions cut 4 bases from V and 12 bases from J, with 14 bases between. The length of the CDR3 is 12 residues. The CDR3 DNA reads as TGTGCCAGCAGCCCCCAAGGGTTAGGGCAGTTCTTC. Translated, it gives CASSPQGLGQFF.

This clonotype has at least ten counts. The rearrangement links TRBV5-1 to TRBJ2-3; 8 bases agree with TRBD2. Losses at the gene ends were 4 bases for V and 4 bases for J; bases not matched to a gene: 8. The CDR3 covers 15 residues. From germline, CDR1 is SGHRS and CDR2 YFSETQ. CDR3: CASSETGGQSDTQYF. The CDR3 coding sequence is TGCGCCAGCAGCGAGACGGGAGGGCAGTCAGATACGCAGTATTTT. Drawing the rest from reference TRBV5-1 and TRBJ2-3, the complete variable domain is KAGVTQTPRYLIKTRGQQVTLSCSPISGHRSVSWYQQTPGQGLQFLFEYFSETQRNKGNFPGRFSGRQFSNSRSEMNVSTLELGDSALYLCASSETGGQSDTQYFGPGTRLTVL.

This clonotype was recorded many times. The chain joins TRBV7-2 to TRBJ2-3; D is ambiguous. This CDR3 has 12 residues. The V gene lost 5 bases and the J gene lost 4 bases, with 7 bases spanning the gap. Germline CDR1 is SGHTA and CDR2 is FQGNSA. DNA for the CDR3: TGTGCCAGCAGCCTAAATTCAGATACGCAGTATTTT. Translating gives CASSLNSDTQYF. The full variable domain, completed using reference TRBV7-2 and TRBJ2-3, is GAGVSQSPSNKVTEKGKDVELRCDPISGHTALYWYRQSLGQGLEFLIYFQGNSAPDKSGLPSDRFSAERTGGSVSTLTIQRTQQEDSAVYLCASSLNSDTQYFGPGTRLTVL.

This clonotype was counted ten times or more. The chain uses TRBV24-1 and TRBJ2-7; D is perhaps TRBD2 (5 bases). Looked up from germline, CDR1 is KGHDR and CDR2 is SFDVKD. The CDR3 length is 15 residues. Trimming took off 3 bases at V and 7 bases at J, with 18 bases between the two ends. This chain's CDR3 is CATSDPPDSFEEQYF. DNA of the CDR3: TGTGCCACCAGTGATCCGCCGGACTCCTTCGAAGAGCAGTACTTC.

This clonotype was recorded many times. This chain joins TRBV4-2 and TRBJ2-2, with TRBD2 matching 8 bases. After removal of 4 bases from V and 4 bases from J, the junction contained 8 bases not matched to a gene. The germline V gene has CDR1 LGHNA and CDR2 YNFKEQ. This CDR3 has 16 residues. For the CDR3, the DNA is TGTGCCAGCAGCCCTCTTTCTAGCGGGCTCACCGGGGAGCTGTTTTTT. It yields the protein CASSPLSSGLTGELFF.